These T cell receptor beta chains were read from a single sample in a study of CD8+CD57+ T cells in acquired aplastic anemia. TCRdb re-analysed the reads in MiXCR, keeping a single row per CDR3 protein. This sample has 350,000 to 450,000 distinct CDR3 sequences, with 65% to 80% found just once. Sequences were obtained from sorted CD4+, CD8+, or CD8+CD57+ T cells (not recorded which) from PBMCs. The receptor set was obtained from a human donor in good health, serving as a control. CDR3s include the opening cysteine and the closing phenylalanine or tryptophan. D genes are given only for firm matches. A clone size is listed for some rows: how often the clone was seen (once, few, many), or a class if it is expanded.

cdr3_nt: TGTGCCAGCAGTTCGTCAGGGGAGGCCCCGCACTTC
cdr3_aa: CASSSSGEAPHF
v_call: TRBV7-3
clone_size: .
d_call: .
j_call: TRBJ2-5

cdr3_nt: TGCAGTGCTGGAAGACCAGCGGAAGAGACCCAGTACTTC
cdr3_aa: CSAGRPAEETQYF
v_call: TRBV20-1
clone_size: .
d_call: .
j_call: TRBJ2-5

cdr3_nt: TGTGCCAGCAGACATGGACTAGCGGGAGCCGGGGAGCTGTTTTTT
cdr3_aa: CASRHGLAGAGELFF
v_call: TRBV7-6
clone_size: .
d_call: TRBD2
j_call: TRBJ2-2

cdr3_nt: TGTGCCAGCCGACCCGGGGCCGAAGAGACCCAGTACTTC
cdr3_aa: CASRPGAEETQYF
v_call: TRBV2
clone_size: many
d_call: .
j_call: TRBJ2-5

cdr3_nt: TGTGCCAGCAGCCACGGTGCACAGCCTAGCGGCACGCAGTATTTT
cdr3_aa: CASSHGAQPSGTQYF
v_call: TRBV7-2
clone_size: .
d_call: TRBD2
j_call: TRBJ2-3

cdr3_nt: TGCGCCAGCAGCTTGGCAGCGGGTTCGGCGTATAATTCACCCCTCCACTTT
cdr3_aa: CASSLAAGSAYNSPLHF
v_call: TRBV5-1
clone_size: .
d_call: .
j_call: TRBJ1-6

cdr3_nt: TGTGCCAGCAGCTTACAGGGGGGGCCCCAGCAGATTGGGTACTTC
cdr3_aa: CASSLQGGPQQIGYF
v_call: TRBV7-2
clone_size: .
d_call: .
j_call: TRBJ2-5

cdr3_nt: TGTGCCAGCAGCCAGCAAACGGGCATCGTTTATGGCTACACCTTC
cdr3_aa: CASSQQTGIVYGYTF
v_call: TRBV7-3
clone_size: once
d_call: .
j_call: TRBJ1-2

cdr3_nt: TGTGCCAGCAGTACCACAGGGCTAGGAGCGGGTGAAGCTTTCTTT
cdr3_aa: CASSTTGLGAGEAFF
v_call: TRBV6-1
clone_size: many
d_call: .
j_call: TRBJ1-1

cdr3_nt: TGTGCCAGCAGCCGGGACAGGGGCAGGGGCGGGCCGTACTTC
cdr3_aa: CASSRDRGRGGPYF
v_call: TRBV7-3
clone_size: .
d_call: TRBD1
j_call: TRBJ2-7

cdr3_nt: TGTGCCATCAGCCGGGACAGGGAAACCTACGAGCAGTACTTC
cdr3_aa: CAISRDRETYEQYF
v_call: TRBV10-3
clone_size: .
d_call: TRBD1
j_call: TRBJ2-7

cdr3_nt: TGTGCCAGCAGCTTAGGATGGACGTCTAGCAATCAGCCCTTT
cdr3_aa: CASSLGWTSSNQPF
v_call: TRBV7-2
clone_size: few
d_call: .
j_call: TRBJ1-1

cdr3_nt: TGCAGTGCTACACGGACAGGGAACACTGAAGCTTTCTTT
cdr3_aa: CSATRTGNTEAFF
v_call: TRBV20-1
clone_size: .
d_call: TRBD1
j_call: TRBJ1-1

cdr3_nt: TGTGCCAGCCGAAGACAGAGGACTCCCCCCCCCCCTAAGGAGCAGTACTTC
cdr3_aa: CASRRQRTPPPPKEQYF
v_call: TRBV19
clone_size: many
d_call: .
j_call: TRBJ2-7

cdr3_nt: TGTGCCAGCAGCCTGGAGGGTGGTATCGCCGGGGAGCTGTTTTTT
cdr3_aa: CASSLEGGIAGELFF
v_call: TRBV7-9
clone_size: .
d_call: .
j_call: TRBJ2-2

cdr3_nt: TGTGCCAGCAGTGGACAGGGGGACCCATCCTACAAGCAGTACTTC
cdr3_aa: CASSGQGDPSYKQYF
v_call: TRBV12-3/TRBV12-4
clone_size: .
d_call: TRBD1
j_call: TRBJ2-5

cdr3_nt: TGTGCCAGCAGCGTGAGGTTGATTAACCATGGCTACGGCTTC
cdr3_aa: CASSVRLINHGYGF
v_call: TRBV7-3
clone_size: .
d_call: .
j_call: TRBJ1-2